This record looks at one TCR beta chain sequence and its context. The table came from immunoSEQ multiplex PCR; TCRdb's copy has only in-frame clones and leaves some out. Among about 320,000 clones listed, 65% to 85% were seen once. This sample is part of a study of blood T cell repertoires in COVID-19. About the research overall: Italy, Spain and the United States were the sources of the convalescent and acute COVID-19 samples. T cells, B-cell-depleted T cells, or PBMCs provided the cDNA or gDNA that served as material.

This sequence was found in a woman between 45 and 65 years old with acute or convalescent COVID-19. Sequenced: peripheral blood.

CDR3 amino acids: CASSPRVNTGELFF. The CDR3 bases are TGTGCCAGCAGCCCGAGGGTTAACACCGGGGAGCTGTTTTTT. V and J are TRBV9 and TRBJ2-2; D is perhaps TRBD2 (5 bases). The V end was cut by 4 bases, the J end by 2 bases, with 9 bases between. There are 14 residues in the CDR3. Looked up from germline, CDR1 is SGDLS and CDR2 is YYNGEE.